This T cell receptor beta chain was profiled in a study of OX40 agonist ivuxolimab in advanced cancers. Study summary: Enrollees could have had prior anti-PD-1, anti-PD-L1 or anti-CTLA-4 therapy, which around 40% had received.

The CDR3 is 13 amino acids. The V gene lost 5 bases and the J gene lost 9 bases, with 13 bases spanning the gap. In germline, CDR1 is SGHAT, CDR2 FQNNGV. The data were produced by immunoSEQ multiplex PCR, yet TCRdb's version contains in-frame clones alone and is incomplete. This sample has around 95,000 clones; around 90% occur once, and the top ten carry roughly 0.16%. This specimen was CD4+ or CD8+ T cells sorted from blood, taken in a trial of the OX40 agonist ivuxolimab. This receptor was identified in an adult with an advanced solid tumor such as melanoma, head and neck, liver or kidney cancer. This rearrangement joins TRBV11-2 to TRBJ1-4, with D unresolved. For the CDR3, the DNA is TGTGCCAGCAGCCTTAGCGCGAAACAAAAACTGTTTTTT. It encodes CASSLSAKQKLFF.